These 5 T cell receptor beta chains were all obtained from the same sample, sequenced in a study of blood T cell repertoires in COVID-19. Generated by immunoSEQ multiplex PCR, the TCRdb table keeps only in-frame clones and is missing some. The sample contains 200,000 to 250,000 clones, around 90% of which appear only once. Source material: peripheral blood. These TCRs come from a woman aged 18 to 35 who had recovered from COVID-19.

The chain is built from TRBV11-2 and TRBJ2-7; the D gene is possibly TRBD1 (5 bases). The CDR3 spans 14 residues. The V gene's germline CDR1 is SGHAT and CDR2 FQNNGV. V lost 2 bases and J 5 bases, leaving 13 bases between the germline ends. The CDR3 loop reads CASSLLGAGNEQYF. The CDR3 nucleotides read TGTGCCAGCAGCTTATTAGGGGCAGGGAACGAGCAGTACTTC.

This chain connects TRBV30 to TRBJ1-6; TRBD1 matches 8 bases. Germline V gene data show CDR1 as GTSNPN and CDR2 as SVGIG (reference sequence). The CDR3 runs 15 residues. V shed 2 bases, J shed 5 bases, and the junction held 5 bases outside the gene matches. CDR3 DNA: TGTGCCTGGAGTTTCGGACAGGGAGATAATTCACCCCTCCACTTT. It translates to CAWSFGQGDNSPLHF.

This clone was seen once. The chain has TRBV18 and TRBJ1-1; D gene unclear. Germline values: CDR1 KGHSH, CDR2 LQKENI. CDR3 length equals 13 residues. V shed 5 bases and J shed 1 base, with 8 bases lying between them. The CDR3 nucleotides are TGTGCCAGCTCAGATTTCGGGAACACTGAAGCTTTCTTT. Amino acids: CASSDFGNTEAFF.

The gene calls are TRBV3-1 (or the pseudogene TRBV3-2) and TRBJ2-7; 12 bases line up with TRBD2. The V and J ends lost 0 bases and 0 bases, in that order; junction bases with no gene match: 3. The CDR3 contains 17 residues. The V gene's germline CDR1 is LGHDT and CDR2 YNNKEL (reference sequence). CDR3 sequence (DNA): TGTGCCAGCAGCCAAGAAATGGGACTAGCGGGCTCCTACGAGCAGTACTTC. Encoded protein: CASSQEMGLAGSYEQYF.

The chain combines TRBV7-8 with TRBJ2-2, with D possibly being TRBD2 (6 bases). Germline V gives CDR1 SGHVS, CDR2 FQNEAQ. The CDR3 loop spans 17 amino acids. Trimming stripped 3 bases from V and 5 bases from J, with 19 bases between. The chain's CDR3 is CASSLALGGHGTGELFF. The CDR3, as DNA: TGTGCCAGCAGCTTGGCCTTGGGAGGACACGGAACCGGGGAGCTGTTTTTT.